Presented here are 11 T cell receptor beta chains from one specimen sequenced in a study of vaccination and CD4 T cells after COVID-19. Cultured CD4+ T-cell DNA underwent Oncomine TCR Beta short-read sequencing. TCRdb recomputed calls from the PCR reads with MiXCR, one row per CDR3 protein. The sample records around 18,000 distinct CDR3 sequences, 53% being singletons. Their cognate antigens are unknown. As for treatment: roughly 11-day PBMC culture with coronavirus spike peptide pools or control peptides (ViraFEST assay). Sequenced here: CD4+ T cells from blood, cultured in vitro, sampled before SARS-CoV-2 vaccination. Receptors were obtained from a human donor who had recovered from COVID-19.

The chain combines TRBV2 with TRBJ1-5; 9 nucleotides match TRBD1. This CDR3 is 15 amino acids long. The junction had 1 base not matched to a gene; V was cut back by 2 bases and J by 2 bases. The V gene's germline CDR1 is SNHLY and CDR2 FYNNEI. This CDR3 reads CASSENRGRNQPQHF. CDR3 coding DNA: TGTGCCAGCAGTGAAAACAGGGGGCGCAATCAGCCCCAGCATTTT. The entire variable domain, with the rest obtained from reference TRBV2 and TRBJ1-5, is as follows: EPEVTQTPSHQVTQMGQEVILRCVPISNHLYFYWYRQILGQKVEFLVSFYNNEISEKSEIFDDQFSVERPDGSNFTLKIRSTKLEDSAMYFCASSENRGRNQPQHFGDGTRLSIL.

V gene TRBV7-9 combines with J gene TRBJ2-7, with 7 positions matching TRBD2. The CDR3 loop spans 14 amino acids. Germline V lookup: CDR1 SEHNR, CDR2 FQNEAQ (reference sequence). Trimming removed 5 bases from V and 5 bases from J; junction bases left unmatched: 9. The DNA of the CDR3 is TGTGCCAGCAGCATCTGGACTAGTCCCCACGAGCAGTACTTC. It codes for CASSIWTSPHEQYF.

The sample holds a few counts of this clonotype. V is TRBV20-1 and J is TRBJ2-7; D remains unclear. Germline loops: CDR1 DFQATT, CDR2 SNEGSKA (reference sequence). The CDR3 covers 13 residues. The ends were cut back, 4 bases at V and 12 bases at J, with 22 bases in the middle. CDR3 bases: TGCAGTGCTATGAACCAGCAGTCCTACGAGTGGTACTTC. This sequence encodes CSAMNQQSYEWYF.

The V call is TRBV14, the J call TRBJ1-1; D gene uncertain. Germline V CDR1 and CDR2: SGHDN, FVKESK. The V gene lost 0 bases and the J gene lost 6 bases, with 8 bases spanning the gap. The CDR3 is 13 residues long. This chain's CDR3 is CASSQDRFAEAFF. The CDR3 region has the DNA TGTGCCAGCAGCCAAGATCGGTTCGCTGAAGCTTTCTTT.

CDR3 residues: CASSPRGQVRAGEKLFF. For the CDR3, the DNA is TGTGCCAGCAGTCCCCGCGGTCAGGTGAGGGCTGGAGAAAAACTGTTTTTT. V is TRBV27 and J is TRBJ1-4; no clear D. Germline CDR1 MNHEY, CDR2 SMNVEV (reference sequence). With 5 bases removed from V and 8 bases from J, the gap between germline ends came to 24 bases. The CDR3 runs 17 residues.

This CDR3 is CAWSVLAGVVNEQFF. Written as DNA, the CDR3 is TGTGCCTGGAGTGTACTAGCGGGAGTAGTTAATGAGCAGTTCTTC. The chain is built from TRBV30 and TRBJ2-1, with TRBD2 matching 11 bases. The CDR3 is made up of 15 amino acids. Germline V CDR1 and CDR2: GTSNPN, SVGIG (reference sequence). Germline trimming cut 0 bases from V and 7 bases from J; bases unmatched to any gene: 5.

This clonotype has only a few counts. The V gene is TRBV27, the J gene TRBJ1-1, with a possible D match to TRBD1 (6 bases). The CDR3 is made up of 14 amino acids. V shed 1 base and J shed 10 bases, with 16 bases lying between them. Germline V lookup: CDR1 MNHEY, CDR2 SMNVEV (reference sequence). Here the CDR3 reads CASSLWEGTQRAFF. The CDR3, as DNA: TGTGCCAGCAGTTTATGGGAGGGGACACAAAGAGCTTTCTTT.

This chain links TRBV19 with TRBJ1-5; 8 nucleotides line up with TRBD1. The J segment lost 6 bases and the V segment lost 5 bases, leaving 12 bases of the junction unmatched. The CDR3 is 16 residues long. Germline V gene data show CDR1 as LNHDA and CDR2 as SQIVND (reference sequence). CDR3 bases: TGTGCCAGTAGTGCGTCGACAGGGGTGGTGGGTCAGCCCCAGCATTTT. This translates into CASSASTGVVGQPQHF.

The V call is TRBV20-1, the J call TRBJ1-2; D is uncertain. The CDR3 spans 14 residues. V shed 3 bases and J shed 0 bases, with 11 bases lying between them. Germline V gives CDR1 DFQATT, CDR2 SNEGSKA (reference sequence). The CDR3 sequence: CSASQRWSNYGYTF. Written as DNA, the CDR3 is TGCAGTGCTAGCCAAAGATGGTCTAACTATGGCTACACCTTC.

This sequence joins TRBV20-1 and TRBJ2-5; 10 bases are a match to TRBD2. The J segment lost 5 bases and the V segment lost 1 base, leaving 13 bases of the junction unmatched. In germline, CDR1 is DFQATT, CDR2 SNEGSKA (reference sequence). CDR3 length: 17 amino acids. The CDR3 loop reads CSARVPSGSSLMETQYF. Written as DNA, the CDR3 is TGCAGTGCTAGAGTGCCTAGCGGGAGTTCTCTTATGGAGACCCAGTACTTC.

This clonotype was recorded once. This chain links TRBV27 with TRBJ2-2; 9 bases align to TRBD2. Germline assignment: CDR1 MNHEY and CDR2 SMNVEV (reference sequence). The CDR3 consists of 16 residues. With V trimmed by 5 bases and J by 2 bases, 6 bases remained unmatched. CDR3: CASSVLAGVNTGELFF. The CDR3 coding sequence is TGTGCCAGCAGTGTATTAGCGGGAGTCAACACCGGGGAGCTGTTTTTT.